The entry that follows covers one TCR beta chain sequence. This clonotype was seen more than once but under ten times. Its binding antigen is unknown. No base quality information exists; no much larger clone differs at one position. The record originates from a study of patients and donors after allogeneic stem cell transplantation (dated by TCRdb to the early 2020s). Library method: RT-PCR. Data came from a NextSeq 550. TCRdb reprocessed the public reads (quality trimming at Q25 with fastp, clone calling with MiXCR) and kept in-frame beta chains. Identical CDR3 proteins give one entry, which carries the most common genes and DNA. Within this sample are about 90,000 distinct CDR3 sequences, with about 44% of them counted one time only. Roughly 64% of the sample rests with the top ten. The CDR3 runs 16 amino acids, cysteine and phenylalanine included. Only CDR3 DNA remains: 48 bases, in frame from the first base. Trimming takes 0 bases off V and 4 bases off J; junction bases not matched to a gene: 5. From a lookup of the germline V gene, CDR1 and CDR2 are LGHNA and YNFKEQ.

The V and J genes are TRBV4-2 and TRBJ2-1, and TRBD2 aligns with 8 junction nucleotides. The sequencing sample was made of blood, either unsorted or a sorted T cell fraction (not recorded which). The clonotype was recovered from a human donor who was either an allogeneic HSCT recipient or a stem cell or donor lymphocyte infusion donor (not recorded which). It is not recorded whose cells these are; they may come from a transplant donor. The CDR3 region has the sequence CASSQDNSGVYNEQFF. Here is the DNA: TGTGCCAGCAGCCAAGATAATAGCGGGGTTTACAATGAGCAGTTCTTC.